This T cell receptor beta chain originates from a study of T cell responses to AZD1222 COVID-19 vaccine. General observations from the study: The donors showed a predominance of white British ancestry and of females, with possible underestimation of clonal diversity. A reported finding is that nearly half of spike-specific TCRs target unmutated variant regions.

Regarding this clone: The antigen is undetermined.

TCRdb keeps only in-frame clones here, not all; method: immunoSEQ multiplex PCR. The table includes 90,000 to 120,000 clones, roughly nine tenths detected once. Looked up from germline, CDR1 is MNHEY and CDR2 is SVGEGT. The V and J ends lost 5 bases and 4 bases respectively, with 11 bases between them. There are 13 residues in the CDR3. The source of this sequence is an adult in good health. Material: peripheral blood, obtained on day 0 of AZD1222 vaccination. The V and J genes are TRBV6-2 or TRBV6-3 and TRBJ1-1; a possible D gene is TRBD1 (6 bases). CDR3 region: CASSPGQPTEAFF. The CDR3 region has the DNA TGTGCCAGCAGTCCCGGACAGCCCACTGAAGCTTTCTTT.